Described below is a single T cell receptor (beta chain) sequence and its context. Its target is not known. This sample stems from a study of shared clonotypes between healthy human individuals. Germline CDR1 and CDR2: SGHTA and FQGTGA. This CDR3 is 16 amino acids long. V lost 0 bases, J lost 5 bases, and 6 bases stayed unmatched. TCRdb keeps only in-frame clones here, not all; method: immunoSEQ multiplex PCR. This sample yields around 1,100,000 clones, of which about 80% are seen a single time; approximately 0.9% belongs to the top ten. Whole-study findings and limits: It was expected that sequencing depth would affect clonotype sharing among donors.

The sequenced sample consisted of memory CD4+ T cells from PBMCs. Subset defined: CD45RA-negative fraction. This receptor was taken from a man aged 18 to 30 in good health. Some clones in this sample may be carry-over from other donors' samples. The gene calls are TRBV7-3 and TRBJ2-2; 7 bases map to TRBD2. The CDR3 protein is CASSLTGGSGTGELFF. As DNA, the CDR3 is TGTGCCAGCAGCTTAACGGGCGGGAGTGGTACCGGGGAGCTGTTTTTT.